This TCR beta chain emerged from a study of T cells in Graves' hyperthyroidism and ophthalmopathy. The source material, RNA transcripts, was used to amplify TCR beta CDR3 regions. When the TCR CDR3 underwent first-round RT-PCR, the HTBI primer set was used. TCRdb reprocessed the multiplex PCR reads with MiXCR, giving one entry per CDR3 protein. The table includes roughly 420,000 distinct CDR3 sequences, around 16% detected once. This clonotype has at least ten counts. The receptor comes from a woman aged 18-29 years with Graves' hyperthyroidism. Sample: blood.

As DNA, the CDR3 is TGTGCCGGGGGGGCCCGCTCCTACGAGCAGTACTTC. Translated, it gives CAGGARSYEQYF. The V and J genes are TRBV2 and TRBJ2-7, with D possibly matching TRBD2 (7 bases). V lost 11 bases and J 0 bases, leaving 11 bases between the germline ends. The CDR3 spans 12 residues. The germline CDR1 and CDR2 sequences are SNHLY and FYNNEI.